This T cell receptor (beta chain) was documented in a study of CD8 T cells in Susac syndrome (dated by TCRdb to 2018 to 2020). The study in broad terms: Whether CD8+ T cell activation and differentiation in Susac syndrome was antigen driven was tested using repertoire sequencing. CD8+ T cell repertoire clonality was compared between 11 to 12 healthy donors, approximately 14 Susac syndrome patients and approximately 15 multiple sclerosis patients.

Germline trimming: 10 bases from V, 7 bases from J; junction bases outside gene matches: 18. The CDR3 has 17 amino acids, counting the end cysteine and phenylalanine. The CDR3 DNA has 51 bases and is translated from base 1. Based on the germline V gene, the CDR1 and CDR2 sequences are MNHNS and SASEGT. Broader findings and caveats from the paper: The TCR sequencing and HLA analysis was acknowledged to have included a relatively small number of individuals.

High-throughput TCR beta sequencing profiled peripheral blood CD8+ and CD4+ T cells from healthy donors, Susac syndrome patients and multiple sclerosis patients. The multiple sclerosis controls were treatment-naive patients whose relapsing-remitting disease, either stable or active, fulfilled the revised McDonald criteria. CD8+ TEMRA cells were enriched by FACS, while bulk CD8+ and CD4+ T cells were purified by magnetic negative isolation. Blood was drawn into EDTA tubes, processed within 24 hours, and PBMCs were isolated by density gradient centrifugation. PBMCs intended for TCR sequencing were cryopreserved in liquid nitrogen and thawed later in a water bath at 37 degrees C. Purity of sorted or isolated CD4+, CD8+ and CD8+ TEMRA cells was at least 90%. RNA was extracted using the RNeasy kit, and roughly 0.5 to 1 ug of the RNA was reverse transcribed with random hexamers. The immunoSEQ multiplex PCR assay, covering 54 Vbeta and 13 Jbeta segments, was used to amplify TCR beta CDR3 regions. Bias from PCR amplification was corrected by using a synthetic template baseline for primer optimization and for computational correction. The paper's processing steps were these. Reads were assigned to V, D and J genes according to IMGT and analyzed in immunoSEQ Analyzer, with only productive sequences retained. Clonality was calculated as one minus the Shannon entropy normalized by log2 of the number of productive unique sequences. For each patient and control, public and private clones were evaluated within the 100 most prevalent clones. A clone was defined as Susac-specific if it was absent from the healthy and MS cohorts, from roughly 990 published viral clones and from other ImmuneACCESS disease sequences. TCRdb cleaned the public reads at Q25 with fastp, built clones with MiXCR and kept in-frame beta chains. Each record represents a unique CDR3 protein, reported with the most common genes and DNA among its rows. TCRdb's processing, not the authors' own work, is the source of the V and J calls. The sample includes 330,000 or so distinct CDR3 sequences, with roughly 85% observed a single time. Of the sample, 0.21% falls within the top ten clones.

Note on this clonotype: Its specific antigen is unknown. Base qualities are not provided; no much larger clone lies one nucleotide away.

The sample taken for sequencing was CD8+ T cells from PBMCs. Recombination connected TRBV6-1 to TRBJ2-1; TRBD2 fits 11 bases in the junction. The clonotype was recovered from a human donor with multiple sclerosis. The CDR3 region: CATGMTLTSGSTNEQFF. The bases read TGTGCCACAGGGATGACCCTAACTAGCGGGAGCACGAATGAGCAGTTCTTC.